This T cell receptor (beta chain) is drawn from a study of T-cell memory formation after mild COVID-19. On the study more broadly: The two donors had largely donor-specific TCR clusters.

This clonotype was recorded a few times. The CDR3 extends over 12 amino acids. V was cut by 5 bases and J by 8 bases, with 12 bases left in between. The germline V gene has CDR1 SGHTA and CDR2 FQGTGA. MiXCR, applied by TCRdb to the 5' RACE reads, yields one record per CDR3 protein. The profile shows around 210,000 distinct CDR3 sequences, 7.5% to 10% of them singletons. The sample was PBMCs or a T cell subset sorted from them (not recorded which). The chain couples TRBV7-3 to TRBJ1-1, with D maybe TRBD1 (5 bases). This clonotype was obtained from a man aged 18-30 years who had mild COVID-19 (a few samples of this study predate the infection). Cell type and time point are not known. CDR3 protein: CASSPTGGEAFF. CDR3 DNA: TGTGCCAGCAGCCCAACTGGGGGGGAAGCTTTCTTT.